This TCR beta chain was captured in a study of cytomegalovirus exposure and HLA in healthy donors. Background on the study: Previous work identified 117 million unique TCR beta sequences from some 170 million T cells.

The CDR3 length is 17 residues. V was clipped by 8 bases and J by 9 bases; unmatched bases: 16. Germline assignment: CDR1 MNHEY and CDR2 SMNVEV (reference sequence). The PCR was carried out with 60 Vbeta primers and 13 Jbeta primers. Profiled with immunoSEQ multiplex PCR; TCRdb holds only in-frame clones, not every one. This table has 160,000 or so clones, approximately 83% appearing once. Specimen: PBMCs. This clonotype was obtained from a woman under 30 in good health and CMV-seronegative. J is TRBJ2-2 and V is TRBV27, with 12 bases fitting TRBD1. The CDR3 region has the DNA TGTGCCAGCTCAAAGGGGCCGGGGACAGGGGGCCTGCGGGAGCTGTTTTTT. Protein product: CASSKGPGTGGLRELFF.